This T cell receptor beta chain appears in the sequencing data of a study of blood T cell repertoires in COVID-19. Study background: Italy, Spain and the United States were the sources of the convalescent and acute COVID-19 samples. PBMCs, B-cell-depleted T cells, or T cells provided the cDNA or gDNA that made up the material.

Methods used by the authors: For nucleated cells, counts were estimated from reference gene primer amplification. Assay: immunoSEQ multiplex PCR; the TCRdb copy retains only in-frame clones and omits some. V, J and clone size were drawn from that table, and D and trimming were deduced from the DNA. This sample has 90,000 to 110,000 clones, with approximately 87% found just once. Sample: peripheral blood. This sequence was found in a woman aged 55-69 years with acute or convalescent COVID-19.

CDR3 residues: CASRGNKNIQYF. For the CDR3, the DNA is TGTGCCAGTAGGGGCAACAAAAACATTCAGTACTTC. The chain recombines TRBV19 with TRBJ2-4; D remains unclear. The V end was cut by 6 bases, the J end by 3 bases, with 6 bases between. Germline assignment: CDR1 LNHDA and CDR2 SQIVND (reference sequence). CDR3 length: 12 residues.